The clone carrying this TCR beta chain was counted many times. The data belong to a study of early T cells in non-severe SARS-CoV-2 infection. As part of library construction, unique molecular identifiers were attached to individual cDNA molecules. Using its own MiXCR run on the 5' RACE reads, TCRdb lists one record per CDR3 protein. The sample records tens of thousands of distinct CDR3 sequences, roughly 4% being singletons. The sample taken for sequencing was whole blood. The sequence was collected from an adult who was a healthcare worker with PCR-confirmed SARS-CoV-2 infection or an uninfected control (not recorded which).

CDR3 region: CASSLDRESPFF. Here the CDR3 DNA reads TGTGCCAGCAGCTTGGACAGGGAGTCCCCGTTCTTC. V gene TRBV5-6 combines with J gene TRBJ2-1, with a weak D call TRBD1 (6 bases). Germline values: CDR1 SGHDT, CDR2 YYEEEE. This CDR3 has 12 residues. The germline V and J ends were trimmed by 0 bases and 15 bases, with 13 bases remaining between them.